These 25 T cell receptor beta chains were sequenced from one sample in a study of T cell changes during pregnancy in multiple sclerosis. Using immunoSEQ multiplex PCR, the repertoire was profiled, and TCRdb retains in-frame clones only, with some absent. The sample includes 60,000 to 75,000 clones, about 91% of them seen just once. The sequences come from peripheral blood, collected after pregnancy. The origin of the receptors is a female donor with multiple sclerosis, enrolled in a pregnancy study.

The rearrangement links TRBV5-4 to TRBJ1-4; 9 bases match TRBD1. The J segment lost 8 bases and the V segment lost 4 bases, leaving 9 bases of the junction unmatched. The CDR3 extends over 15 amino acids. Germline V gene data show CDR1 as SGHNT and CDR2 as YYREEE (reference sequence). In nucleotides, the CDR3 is TGTGCCAGCAGCCGTAAACAGGGGGCCGAGGAAAAACTGTTTTTT. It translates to CASSRKQGAEEKLFF.

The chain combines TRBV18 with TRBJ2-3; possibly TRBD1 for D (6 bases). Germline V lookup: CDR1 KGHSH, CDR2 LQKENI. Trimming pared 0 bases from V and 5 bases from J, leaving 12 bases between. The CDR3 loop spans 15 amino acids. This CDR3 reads CASSPPSGALDTQYF. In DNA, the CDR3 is TGTGCCAGCTCACCACCGTCAGGGGCATTAGATACGCAGTATTTT.

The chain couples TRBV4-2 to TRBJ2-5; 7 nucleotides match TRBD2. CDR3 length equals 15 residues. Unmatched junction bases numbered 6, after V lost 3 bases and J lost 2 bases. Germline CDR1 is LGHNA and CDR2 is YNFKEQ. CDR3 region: CASSQGGSAQETQYF. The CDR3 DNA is TGTGCCAGCAGCCAGGGCGGGAGCGCACAAGAGACCCAGTACTTC.

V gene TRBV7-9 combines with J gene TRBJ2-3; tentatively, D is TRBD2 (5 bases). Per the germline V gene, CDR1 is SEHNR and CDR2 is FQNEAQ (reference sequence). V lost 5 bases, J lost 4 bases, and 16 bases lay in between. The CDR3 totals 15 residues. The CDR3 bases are TGTGCCAGCAGCCCCCGGACCCGGGGAGCAGATACGCAGTATTTT. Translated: CASSPRTRGADTQYF.

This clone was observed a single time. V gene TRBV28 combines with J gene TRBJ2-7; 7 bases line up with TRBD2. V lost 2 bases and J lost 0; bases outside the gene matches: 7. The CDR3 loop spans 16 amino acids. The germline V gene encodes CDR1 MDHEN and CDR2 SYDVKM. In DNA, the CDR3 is TGTGCCAGCAGTTTAAGGAGCGGGGCCAGCTCCTACGAGCAGTACTTC. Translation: CASSLRSGASSYEQYF.

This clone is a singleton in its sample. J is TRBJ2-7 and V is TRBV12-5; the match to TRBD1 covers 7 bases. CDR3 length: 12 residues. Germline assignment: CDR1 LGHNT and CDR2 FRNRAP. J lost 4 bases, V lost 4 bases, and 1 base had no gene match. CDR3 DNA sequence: TGTGCTAGTGGTTGGGACAGTTACGAGCAGTACTTC. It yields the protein CASGWDSYEQYF.

The CDR3 protein is CAWSVWGQLNTEAFF. The CDR3 nucleotides are TGTGCCTGGAGTGTTTGGGGGCAGCTCAACACTGAAGCTTTCTTT. This chain connects TRBV30 to TRBJ1-1, with D possibly TRBD1 on 6 matching bases. This CDR3 spans 15 amino acids. Trimming took 0 bases from V and 2 from J, leaving 13 bases between them. Germline values: CDR1 GTSNPN, CDR2 SVGIG (reference sequence).

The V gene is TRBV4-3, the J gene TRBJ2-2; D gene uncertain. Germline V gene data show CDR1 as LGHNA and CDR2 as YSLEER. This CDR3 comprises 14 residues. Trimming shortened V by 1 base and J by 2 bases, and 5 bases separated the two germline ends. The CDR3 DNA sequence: TGCGCCAGCAGCCAAGGTCCTAACACCGGGGAGCTGTTTTTT. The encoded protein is CASSQGPNTGELFF.

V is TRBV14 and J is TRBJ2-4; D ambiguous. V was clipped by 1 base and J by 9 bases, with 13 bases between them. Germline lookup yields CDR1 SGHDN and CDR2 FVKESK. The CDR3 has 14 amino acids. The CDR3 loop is CASSQVSPQGIQYF. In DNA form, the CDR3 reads TGTGCCAGCAGCCAAGTTAGCCCCCAAGGCATTCAGTACTTC.

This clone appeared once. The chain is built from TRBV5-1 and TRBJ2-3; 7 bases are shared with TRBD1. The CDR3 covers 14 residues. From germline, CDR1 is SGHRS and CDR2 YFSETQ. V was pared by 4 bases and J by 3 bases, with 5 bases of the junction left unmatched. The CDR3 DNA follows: TGCGCCAGCAGCGAGGGACAGACAACAGATACGCAGTATTTT. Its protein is CASSEGQTTDTQYF.

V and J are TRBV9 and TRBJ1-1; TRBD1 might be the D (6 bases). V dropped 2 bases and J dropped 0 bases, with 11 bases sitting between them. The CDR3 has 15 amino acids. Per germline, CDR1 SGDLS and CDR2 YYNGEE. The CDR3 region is CASSVDSVMNTEAFF. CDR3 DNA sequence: TGTGCCAGCAGCGTGGACAGTGTCATGAACACTGAAGCTTTCTTT.

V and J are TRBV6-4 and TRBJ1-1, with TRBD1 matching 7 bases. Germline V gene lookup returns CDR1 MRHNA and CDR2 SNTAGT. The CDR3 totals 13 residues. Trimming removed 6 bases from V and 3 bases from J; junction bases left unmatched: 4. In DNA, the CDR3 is TGTGCCAGCAGCAGTGACAGGGACACTGAAGCTTTCTTT. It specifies CASSSDRDTEAFF.

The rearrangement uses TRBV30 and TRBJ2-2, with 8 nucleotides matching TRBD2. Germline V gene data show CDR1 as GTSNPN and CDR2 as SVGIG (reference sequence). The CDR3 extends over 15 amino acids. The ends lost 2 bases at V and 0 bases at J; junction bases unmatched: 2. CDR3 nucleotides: TGTGCCTGGAGTCGGGGGGGAACGAACACCGGGGAGCTGTTTTTT. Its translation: CAWSRGGTNTGELFF.

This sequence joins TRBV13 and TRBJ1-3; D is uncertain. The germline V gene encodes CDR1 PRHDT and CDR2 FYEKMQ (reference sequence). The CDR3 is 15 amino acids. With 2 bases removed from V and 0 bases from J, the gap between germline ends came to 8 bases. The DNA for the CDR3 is TGTGCCAGCAGCTTACGGGAAATCTCTGGAAACACCATATATTTT. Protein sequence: CASSLREISGNTIYF. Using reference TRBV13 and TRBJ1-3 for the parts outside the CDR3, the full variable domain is AAGVIQSPRHLIKEKRETATLKCYPIPRHDTVYWYQQGPGQDPQFLISFYEKMQSDKGSIPDRFSAQQFSDYHSELNMSSLELGDSALYFCASSLREISGNTIYFGEGSWLTVV.

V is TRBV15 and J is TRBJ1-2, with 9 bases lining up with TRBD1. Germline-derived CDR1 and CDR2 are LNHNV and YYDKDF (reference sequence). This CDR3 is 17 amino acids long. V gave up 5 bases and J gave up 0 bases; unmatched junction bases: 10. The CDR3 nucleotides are TGTGCCACCAGCGGCCTAACGGACAGGGGCGCTAACTATGGCTACACCTTC. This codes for CATSGLTDRGANYGYTF.

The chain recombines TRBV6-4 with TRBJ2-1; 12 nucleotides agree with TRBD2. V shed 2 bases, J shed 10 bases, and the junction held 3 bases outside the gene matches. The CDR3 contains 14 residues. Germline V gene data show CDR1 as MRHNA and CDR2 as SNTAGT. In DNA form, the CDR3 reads TGTGCCAGCAGTGACCGCGGACTAGCGGGGGAGCAGTTCTTC. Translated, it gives CASSDRGLAGEQFF.

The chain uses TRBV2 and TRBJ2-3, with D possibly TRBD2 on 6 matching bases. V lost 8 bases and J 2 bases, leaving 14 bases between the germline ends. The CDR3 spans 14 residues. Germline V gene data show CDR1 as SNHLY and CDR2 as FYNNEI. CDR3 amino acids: CASRASDNTDTQYF. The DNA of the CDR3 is TGTGCCAGCCGGGCTAGCGACAACACAGATACGCAGTATTTT.

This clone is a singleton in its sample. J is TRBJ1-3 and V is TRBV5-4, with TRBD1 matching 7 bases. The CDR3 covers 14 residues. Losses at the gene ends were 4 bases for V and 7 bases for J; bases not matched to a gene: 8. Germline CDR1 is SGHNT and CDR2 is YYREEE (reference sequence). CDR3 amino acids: CASSLRGFGNTIYF. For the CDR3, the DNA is TGTGCCAGCAGCCTCAGGGGGTTCGGGAACACCATATATTTT.

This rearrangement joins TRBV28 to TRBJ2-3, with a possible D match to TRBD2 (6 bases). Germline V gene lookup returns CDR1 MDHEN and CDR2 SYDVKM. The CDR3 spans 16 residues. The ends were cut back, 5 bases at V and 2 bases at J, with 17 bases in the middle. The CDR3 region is CASSGGSGWATDTQYF. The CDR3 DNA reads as TGTGCCAGCAGTGGGGGGAGCGGGTGGGCCACAGATACGCAGTATTTT.

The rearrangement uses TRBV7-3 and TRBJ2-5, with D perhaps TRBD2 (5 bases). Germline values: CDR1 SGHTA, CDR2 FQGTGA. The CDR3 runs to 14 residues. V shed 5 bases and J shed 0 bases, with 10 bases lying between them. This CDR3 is CASSTNGNQETQYF. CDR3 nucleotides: TGTGCCAGCAGCACGAACGGGAACCAAGAGACCCAGTACTTC.

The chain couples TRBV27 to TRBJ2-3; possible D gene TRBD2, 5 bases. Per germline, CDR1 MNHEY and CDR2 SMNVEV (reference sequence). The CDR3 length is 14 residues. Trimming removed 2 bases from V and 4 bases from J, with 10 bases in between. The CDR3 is CASSLRQEADTQYF. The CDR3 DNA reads TGTGCCAGCAGTTTACGGCAGGAGGCAGATACGCAGTATTTT.

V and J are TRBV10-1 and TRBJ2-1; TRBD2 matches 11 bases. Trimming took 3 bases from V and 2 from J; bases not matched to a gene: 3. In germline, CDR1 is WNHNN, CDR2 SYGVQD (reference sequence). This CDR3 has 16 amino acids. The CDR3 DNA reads TGCGCCAGCAGTGATAGCGGGAGGGATACCTACAATGAGCAGTTCTTC. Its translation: CASSDSGRDTYNEQFF.

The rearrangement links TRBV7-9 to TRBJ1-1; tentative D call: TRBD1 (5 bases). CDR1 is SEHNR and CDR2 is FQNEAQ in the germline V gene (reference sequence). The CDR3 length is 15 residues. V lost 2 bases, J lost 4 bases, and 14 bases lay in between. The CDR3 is CASSLWDSLGTEAFF. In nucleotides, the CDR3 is TGTGCCAGCAGCTTATGGGACTCTCTTGGCACTGAAGCTTTCTTT.

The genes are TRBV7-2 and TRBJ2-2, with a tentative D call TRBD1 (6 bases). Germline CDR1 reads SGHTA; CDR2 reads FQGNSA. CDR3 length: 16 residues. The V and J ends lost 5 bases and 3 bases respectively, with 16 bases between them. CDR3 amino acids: CASSPSGVRDTGELFF. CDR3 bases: TGTGCCAGCAGCCCCTCAGGGGTCAGGGACACCGGGGAGCTGTTTTTT.

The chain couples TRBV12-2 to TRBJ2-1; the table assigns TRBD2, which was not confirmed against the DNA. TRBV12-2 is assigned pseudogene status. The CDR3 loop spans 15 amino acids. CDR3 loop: CASRLVIRVGNEQFF. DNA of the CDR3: TGTGCAAGTCGCTTAGTAATCCGGGTGGGCAATGAGCAGTTCTTC.